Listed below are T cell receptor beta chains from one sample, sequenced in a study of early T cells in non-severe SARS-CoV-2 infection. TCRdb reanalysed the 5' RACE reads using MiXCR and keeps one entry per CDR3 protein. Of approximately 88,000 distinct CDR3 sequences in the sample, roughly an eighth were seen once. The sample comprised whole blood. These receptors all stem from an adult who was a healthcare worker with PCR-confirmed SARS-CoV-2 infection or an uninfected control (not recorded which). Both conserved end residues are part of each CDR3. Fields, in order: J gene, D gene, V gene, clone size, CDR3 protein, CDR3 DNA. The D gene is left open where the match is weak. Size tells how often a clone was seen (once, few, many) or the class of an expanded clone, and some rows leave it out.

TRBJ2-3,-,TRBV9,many,CASSVSGASTDTQYF,TGTGCCAGCAGCGTTTCGGGGGCTAGCACAGATACGCAGTATTTT
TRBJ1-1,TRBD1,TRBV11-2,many,CASSLAGGGEAFF,TGTGCCAGCAGCTTGGCAGGGGGAGGTGAAGCTTTCTTT
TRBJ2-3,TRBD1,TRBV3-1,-,CASSRRGQGTYF,TGTGCCAGCAGCCGGCGAGGACAGGGGACGTATTTT
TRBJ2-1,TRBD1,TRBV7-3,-,CASSSQGFSPYNEQFF,TGTGCCAGCAGCTCACAGGGGTTCTCGCCTTACAATGAGCAGTTCTTC
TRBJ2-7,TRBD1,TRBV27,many,CASSPGTATYEQYF,TGTGCCAGCAGTCCCGGGACAGCGACCTACGAGCAGTACTTC
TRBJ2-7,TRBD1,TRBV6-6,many,CASSRTGTGEGYEQYF,TGTGCCAGCAGCAGGACGGGGACAGGGGAGGGCTACGAGCAGTACTTC
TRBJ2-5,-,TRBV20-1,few,CSARPPRRVQETQYF,TGCAGTGCTAGACCCCCTCGGAGGGTCCAAGAGACCCAGTACTTC
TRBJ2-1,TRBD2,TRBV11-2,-,CASSPGTRYNEQFF,TGTGCCAGCAGCCCCGGGACTAGGTACAATGAGCAGTTCTTC
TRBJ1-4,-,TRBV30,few,CAWSPYTATNEKLFF,TGTGCCTGGAGTCCGTACACCGCAACTAATGAAAAACTGTTTTTT
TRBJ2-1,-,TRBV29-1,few,CSSVLDPKYNEQFF,TGCAGCTCCGTGCTCGACCCCAAATACAATGAGCAGTTCTTC
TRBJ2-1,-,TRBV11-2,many,CASSFIGANEQFF,TGTGCCAGCAGCTTCATAGGGGCGAATGAGCAGTTCTTC
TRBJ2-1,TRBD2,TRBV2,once,CASSDPRGAYNEQFF,TGTGCCAGCAGTGACCCGCGGGGGGCATACAATGAGCAGTTCTTC
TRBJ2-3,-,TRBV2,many,CASSSTGFTDTQYF,TGTGCCAGCAGTTCGACAGGTTTCACAGATACGCAGTATTTT
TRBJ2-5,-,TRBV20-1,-,CSAPDAFTRETQYF,TGCAGTGCTCCGGACGCTTTCACGCGGGAGACCCAGTACTTC
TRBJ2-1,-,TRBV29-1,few,CSGQMGGLSYNEQFF,TGCAGCGGACAGATGGGGGGGCTTTCCTACAATGAGCAGTTCTTC
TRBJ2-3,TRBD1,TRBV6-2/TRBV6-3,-,CASSQRQGAQYF,TGTGCCAGCAGTCAAAGACAGGGCGCGCAGTATTTT
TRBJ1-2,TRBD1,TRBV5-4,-,CASSSWTGSYGYTF,TGTGCCAGCAGCTCCTGGACAGGCTCGTATGGCTACACCTTC
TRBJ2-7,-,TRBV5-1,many,CASSSRRYEQYF,TGCGCCAGCAGCTCCCGGCGATACGAGCAGTACTTC
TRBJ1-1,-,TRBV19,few,CASSPQGTSEAFF,TGTGCCAGTAGTCCGCAGGGAACCAGTGAAGCTTTCTTT
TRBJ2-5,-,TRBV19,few,CASSRHQIGDF,TGTGCCAGTAGCCGACATCAGATAGGGGACTTC
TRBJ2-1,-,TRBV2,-,CASTIAAHEQFF,TGTGCCAGCACAATAGCGGCCCATGAGCAGTTCTTC
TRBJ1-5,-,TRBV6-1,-,CASSVVTGLGVNSNQPQHF,TGTGCCAGCAGTGTCGTCACCGGACTGGGGGTAAATAGCAATCAGCCCCAGCATTTT
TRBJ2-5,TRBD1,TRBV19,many,CASRTGAPGETQYF,TGTGCCAGTAGGACAGGGGCCCCGGGAGAGACCCAGTACTTC
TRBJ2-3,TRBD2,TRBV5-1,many,CASSLGLAGGTDTQYF,TGCGCCAGCAGCTTGGGGCTAGCGGGAGGCACAGATACGCAGTATTTT
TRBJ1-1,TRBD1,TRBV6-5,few,CASSQTGGLLTEAFF,TGTGCCAGCAGCCAGACAGGGGGGTTGTTGACTGAAGCTTTCTTT